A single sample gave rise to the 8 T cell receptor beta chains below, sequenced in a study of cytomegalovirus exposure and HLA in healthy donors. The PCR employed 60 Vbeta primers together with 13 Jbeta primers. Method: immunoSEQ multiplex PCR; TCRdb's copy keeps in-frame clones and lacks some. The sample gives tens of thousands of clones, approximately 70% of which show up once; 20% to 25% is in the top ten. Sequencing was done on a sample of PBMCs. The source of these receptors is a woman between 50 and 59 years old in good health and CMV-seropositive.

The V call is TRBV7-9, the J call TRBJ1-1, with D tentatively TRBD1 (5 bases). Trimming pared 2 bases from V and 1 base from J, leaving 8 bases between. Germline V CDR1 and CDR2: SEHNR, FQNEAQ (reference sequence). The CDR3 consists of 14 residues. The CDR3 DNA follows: TGTGCCAGCAGCTTACTCGGGGGGAACACTGAAGCTTTCTTT. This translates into CASSLLGGNTEAFF.

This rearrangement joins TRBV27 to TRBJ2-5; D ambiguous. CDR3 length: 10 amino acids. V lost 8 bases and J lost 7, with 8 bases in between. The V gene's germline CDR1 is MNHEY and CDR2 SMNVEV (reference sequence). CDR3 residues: CASSPGTQYF. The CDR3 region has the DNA TGTGCCAGCTCCCCGGGGACCCAGTACTTC.

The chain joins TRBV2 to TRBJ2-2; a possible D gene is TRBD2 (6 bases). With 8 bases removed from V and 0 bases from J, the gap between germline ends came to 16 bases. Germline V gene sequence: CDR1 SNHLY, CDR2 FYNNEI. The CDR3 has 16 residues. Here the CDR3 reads CASLRDGGTNTGELFF. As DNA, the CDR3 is TGTGCCAGCCTTAGAGACGGGGGAACGAACACCGGGGAGCTGTTTTTT.

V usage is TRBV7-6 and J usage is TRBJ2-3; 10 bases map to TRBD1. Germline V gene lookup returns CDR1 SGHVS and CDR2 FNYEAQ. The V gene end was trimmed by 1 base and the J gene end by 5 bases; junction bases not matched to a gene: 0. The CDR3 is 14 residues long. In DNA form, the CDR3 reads TGTGCCAGCAGCTTAGGGACAGGGGGAGATACGCAGTATTTT. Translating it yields CASSLGTGGDTQYF.

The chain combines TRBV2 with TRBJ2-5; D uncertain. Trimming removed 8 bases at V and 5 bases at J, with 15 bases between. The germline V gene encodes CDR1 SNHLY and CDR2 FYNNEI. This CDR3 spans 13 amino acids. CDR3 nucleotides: TGTGCCAGCCGCTTTTTTGGTAGCGAGACCCAGTACTTC. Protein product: CASRFFGSETQYF.

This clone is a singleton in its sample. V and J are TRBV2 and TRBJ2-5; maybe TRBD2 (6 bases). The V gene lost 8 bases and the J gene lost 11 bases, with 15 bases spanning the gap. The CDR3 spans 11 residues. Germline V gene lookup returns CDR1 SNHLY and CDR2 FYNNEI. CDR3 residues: CASAEHREQYF. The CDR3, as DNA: TGTGCCAGCGCGGAGCATCGGGAGCAGTACTTC.

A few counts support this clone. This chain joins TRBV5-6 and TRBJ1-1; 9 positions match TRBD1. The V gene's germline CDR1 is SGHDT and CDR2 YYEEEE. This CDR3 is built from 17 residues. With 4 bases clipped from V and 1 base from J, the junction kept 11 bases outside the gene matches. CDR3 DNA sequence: TGTGCCAGCAGCCCCTATGGGACAGGGAAAACGAACACTGAAGCTTTCTTT. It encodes CASSPYGTGKTNTEAFF.

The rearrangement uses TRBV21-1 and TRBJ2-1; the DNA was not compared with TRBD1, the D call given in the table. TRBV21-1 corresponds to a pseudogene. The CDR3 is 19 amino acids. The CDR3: CASSKGQLIFFSSYNEQFF. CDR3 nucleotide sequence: TGTGCCAGCAGCAAAGGGCAGTTGATCTTTTTCAGCTCCTACAATGAGCAGTTCTTC.